This passage covers 18 T cell receptor beta chains from one sample sequenced in a study of CD4 T cell repertoires in COVID-19. Using immunoSEQ multiplex PCR, the repertoire was profiled, and TCRdb retains in-frame clones only, with some absent. The table includes approximately 24,000 clones, 93% detected once. Sequencing was done directly on freshly isolated, uncultured memory T cells. Source: circulating follicular helper CD4+ T cells (cTfh) from blood, taken before the COVID-19 pandemic. The source of these receptors is a human donor who had COVID-19.

The V call is TRBV18, the J call TRBJ2-1, with 7 bases fitting TRBD2. The CDR3 contains 14 residues. Germline trimming cut 3 bases from V and 8 bases from J; bases unmatched to any gene: 7. In germline, CDR1 is KGHSH, CDR2 LQKENI. The CDR3 loop is CASSPEAGKYEQFF. The DNA for the CDR3 is TGTGCCAGCTCACCGGAAGCGGGGAAGTATGAGCAGTTCTTC.

This chain links TRBV18 with TRBJ2-1; 7 bases are a match to TRBD1. Germline lookup yields CDR1 KGHSH and CDR2 LQKENI. The CDR3 sequence is 12 residues long. V shed 6 bases and J 8 bases; nucleotides not matched to a gene: 4. The CDR3 protein is CASSSQGHEQFF. The DNA for the CDR3 is TGTGCCAGCTCGTCACAGGGGCATGAGCAGTTCTTC.

The V gene is TRBV14, the J gene TRBJ2-1; 11 bases fit TRBD2. J was trimmed by 4 bases and V by 5 bases; bases with no gene match: 4. Germline loops: CDR1 SGHDN, CDR2 FVKESK. This CDR3 has 15 residues. The CDR3 coding sequence is TGTGCCAGCAGCTTCGGGACTAGCGGTTACAATGAGCAGTTCTTC. Translated, it gives CASSFGTSGYNEQFF.

This sequence joins TRBV6-1 and TRBJ1-6, with D maybe TRBD1 (6 bases). V shed 1 base and J shed 10 bases, with 14 bases lying between them. This CDR3 is 15 amino acids long. In germline, CDR1 is MNHNS, CDR2 SASEGT. The CDR3 loop is CASSEGGRGSSPLHF. CDR3 coding DNA: TGTGCCAGCAGTGAAGGAGGGAGGGGGAGCTCACCCCTCCACTTT.

The CDR3 bases are TGTGCCACCAGCAGAGATCCGTCTAGCGCAGATACGCAGTATTTT. Its translation is CATSRDPSSADTQYF. V usage is TRBV15 and J usage is TRBJ2-3, with D possibly TRBD2 on 6 matching bases. Germline V gives CDR1 LNHNV, CDR2 YYDKDF (reference sequence). The CDR3 consists of 15 residues. Trimming took 0 bases from V and 4 from J, leaving 11 bases between them.

The CDR3 region has the DNA TGCGCCAGCAGTCAACACACAGGGAAGGACACTGAAGCTTTCTTT. Amino acids: CASSQHTGKDTEAFF. J is TRBJ1-1 and V is TRBV23-1; possibly TRBD1 for D (6 bases). TRBV23-1 has ORF status, its function being uncertain. The CDR3 consists of 15 residues. V was pared by 2 bases and J by 3 bases, with 13 bases between.

The table lists this clone with a few counts. The chain couples TRBV5-4 to TRBJ2-1, with D hard to call. Germline V gives CDR1 SGHNT, CDR2 YYREEE (reference sequence). The length of the CDR3 is 13 residues. The ends were cut back, 2 bases at V and 5 bases at J, with 8 bases in the middle. Written as DNA, the CDR3 is TGTGCCAGCAGCTTTTCCCCAGACAATGAGCAGTTCTTC. Translated: CASSFSPDNEQFF. Supplemented by reference TRBV5-4 and TRBJ2-1, the full variable domain reads ETGVTQSPTHLIKTRGQQVTLRCSSQSGHNTVSWYQQALGQGPQFIFQYYREEENGRGNFPPRFSGLQFPNYSSELNVNALELDDSALYLCASSFSPDNEQFFGPGTRLTVL.

This rearrangement joins TRBV7-3 to TRBJ2-7, with 9 positions matching TRBD1. CDR3 size: 14 residues. The V segment lost 5 bases and the J segment 5 bases; nucleotides outside the gene matches: 7. Germline V gives CDR1 SGHTA, CDR2 FQGTGA. In nucleotides, the CDR3 is TGTGCCAGCAGCCCCGGGGGACAGGGAAACGAGCAGTACTTC. It is translated as CASSPGGQGNEQYF.

The J gene is TRBJ2-1, the V gene TRBV7-7, with 9 bases fitting TRBD1. There are 15 residues in the CDR3. Germline V gene sequence: CDR1 SSHAT, CDR2 FNYEAQ (reference sequence). Unmatched junction bases numbered 5, after V lost 3 bases and J lost 5 bases. The CDR3 sequence: CASSLGQGRDNEQFF. The CDR3 DNA sequence: TGTGCCAGCAGCTTGGGACAGGGAAGGGACAATGAGCAGTTCTTC.

This clone was counted a single time. This chain connects TRBV10-2 to TRBJ1-4; unclear D gene. V was pared by 7 bases and J by 2 bases, with 14 bases between. CDR1 is WSHSY, CDR2 SAAADI, per germline. The CDR3 is 15 amino acids. CDR3 sequence: CASNTDGRTNEKLFF. CDR3 DNA sequence: TGCGCCAGCAATACCGACGGCAGGACTAATGAAAAACTGTTTTTT.

This rearrangement joins TRBV6-1 to TRBJ2-6; no reliable D call. Looked up from germline, CDR1 is MNHNS and CDR2 is SASEGT. There are 15 residues in the CDR3. The germline V and J ends were trimmed by 4 bases and 0 bases, with 7 bases remaining between them. The CDR3 is CASSGSHSGANVLTF. Written as DNA, the CDR3 is TGTGCCAGCAGTGGGAGCCACTCTGGGGCCAACGTCCTGACTTTC.

The chain is built from TRBV10-1 and TRBJ2-1, with 7 bases that match TRBD2. Germline CDR1 is WNHNN and CDR2 is SYGVQD (reference sequence). The CDR3 length is 17 residues. With 0 bases clipped from V and 7 bases from J, the junction kept 12 bases outside the gene matches. The CDR3 sequence: CASSESGNSGLRNEQFF. The DNA of the CDR3 is TGCGCCAGCAGTGAGTCTGGAAATAGCGGGTTAAGGAATGAGCAGTTCTTC.

The chain uses TRBV12-5 and TRBJ1-6; 9 nucleotides agree with TRBD1. The CDR3 runs 14 residues. The junction had 6 bases not matched to a gene; V was cut back by 6 bases and J by 9 bases. CDR1 and CDR2 (germline): LGHNT, FRNRAP. The DNA of the CDR3 is TGTGCTAGTGGAAGGGACAGGGTCAGTTCACCCCTCCACTTT. Amino acids: CASGRDRVSSPLHF.

The chain joins TRBV10-3 to TRBJ1-2, with a tentative D call TRBD1 (5 bases). CDR3 size: 14 residues. Deletions cut 0 bases from V and 0 bases from J, with 5 bases between. CDR1 is ENHRY and CDR2 is SYGVKD in the germline V gene. The CDR3, as DNA: TGTGCCATCAGTGAGTCGACAGCTAACTATGGCTACACCTTC. It yields the protein CAISESTANYGYTF.

This sequence joins TRBV29-1 and TRBJ1-3; D not resolved. The CDR3 extends over 11 amino acids. Trimming stripped 8 bases from V and 9 bases from J, with 14 bases between. Germline V gives CDR1 SQVTM, CDR2 ANQGSEA. CDR3 sequence: CSSAVGSTIYF. Here the CDR3 DNA reads TGCAGCTCCGCAGTCGGGAGCACCATATATTTT.

This clone has a single count. The CDR3 sequence: CAISGTSGGDTQYF. The CDR3 region has the DNA TGTGCCATCTCGGGGACTAGCGGGGGGGATACGCAGTATTTT. The rearrangement uses TRBV10-3 and TRBJ2-3, with 15 positions matching TRBD2. Per germline, CDR1 ENHRY and CDR2 SYGVKD. Germline trimming cut 8 bases from V and 6 bases from J; bases unmatched to any gene: 3. The CDR3 loop spans 14 amino acids.

The rearrangement links TRBV4-2 to TRBJ1-1, with 8 bases that match TRBD1. The CDR3 is 14 amino acids. V was clipped by 2 bases and J by 4 bases; unmatched bases: 3. Per the germline V gene, CDR1 is LGHNA and CDR2 is YNFKEQ. CDR3 nucleotide sequence: TGTGCCAGCAGCCAATCGACAGGGGTCACTGAAGCTTTCTTT. Its protein product is CASSQSTGVTEAFF.

This sequence joins TRBV19 and TRBJ1-1; D is unclear. The CDR3 has 16 residues. Germline values: CDR1 LNHDA, CDR2 SQIVND (reference sequence). V was pared by 5 bases and J by 0 bases, with 16 bases between. CDR3 in amino acids: CASSLPQISMNTEAFF. Here the CDR3 DNA reads TGTGCCAGTAGTCTGCCTCAGATCAGTATGAACACTGAAGCTTTCTTT.